What follows are 5 T cell receptor beta chains derived from one specimen sequenced in a study of beta chain features in type 1 diabetes. Their antigen targets remain unknown. Expressed TCRB transcripts got sequenced, as all isolated RNA was reverse transcribed. Libraries were prepared by immunoSEQ multiplex PCR; TCRdb keeps only in-frame clonotypes and omits some of them. Among over 300,000 clones listed, about a tenth were seen once. Study findings and constraints: TCRB CDR3s from Type 1 diabetes patients were moderately but significantly shorter in all four CD4+ subsets.

What was sequenced was central memory CD4+ T cells from blood. Source of these receptors: a man under 40 with type 1 diabetes.

To note about this clone: This CDR3 is also generated by other DNA sequences in the sample. The rearrangement links TRBV7-9 to TRBJ1-1, with D tentatively TRBD1 (6 bases). The CDR3 contains 13 residues. Trimming pared 1 base from V and 3 bases from J, leaving 6 bases between. Germline CDR1 SEHNR, CDR2 FQNEAQ (reference sequence). DNA for the CDR3: TGTGCCAGCAGCTTAGACAGGGACACTGAAGCTTTCTTT. Residues: CASSLDRDTEAFF.

This rearrangement joins TRBV10-1 to TRBJ1-5; D is uncertain. The V gene's germline CDR1 is WNHNN and CDR2 SYGVQD (reference sequence). This CDR3 has 13 amino acids. V lost 0 bases, J lost 5 bases, and 5 bases lay in between. The CDR3 loop is CASSESRDQPQHF. CDR3 nucleotides: TGCGCCAGCAGTGAGTCAAGAGATCAGCCCCAGCATTTT.

The CDR3, as DNA: TGTGCCATCAGAGGGACAGGGGGCGATCCCCAGCATTTT. Protein product: CAIRGTGGDPQHF. The chain employs TRBV10-3 and TRBJ1-5, with 12 bases matching TRBD1. CDR3 size: 13 residues. V shed 6 bases and J 10 bases; nucleotides not matched to a gene: 4. Germline V gene data show CDR1 as ENHRY and CDR2 as SYGVKD.

The V gene is TRBV5-6, the J gene TRBJ1-4, with D possibly being TRBD1 (5 bases). The germline V gene encodes CDR1 SGHDT and CDR2 YYEEEE. The CDR3 is 16 amino acids. The V end was cut by 3 bases, the J end by 0 bases, with 12 bases between. The CDR3 DNA is TGTGCCAGCAGCTATGGGACCTACGCAACTAATGAAAAACTGTTTTTT. Translating it yields CASSYGTYATNEKLFF.

This clone was detected many times. V and J are TRBV4-3 and TRBJ2-3; no firm D call. This CDR3 region has 14 residues. With 4 bases removed from V and 1 base from J, the gap between germline ends came to 9 bases. Germline V gives CDR1 LGHNA, CDR2 YSLEER. The CDR3 DNA reads as TGCGCCAGCAGCCTGTCCCCGGGCACAGATACGCAGTATTTT. Protein: CASSLSPGTDTQYF.